These 14 T cell receptor beta chains were all obtained from the same sample, sequenced in a study of T cells in Graves' hyperthyroidism and ophthalmopathy. TCR beta CDR3 sequences were amplified from RNA transcripts. HTBI primers drove first-round RT-PCR of the TCR CDR3. Each CDR3 protein gets one entry after TCRdb re-called the multiplex PCR reads with MiXCR. Among fewer than 550,000 distinct CDR3 sequences listed, approximately 24% were seen once. Input material: blood. The receptors stem from a woman between 25 and 40 years old with Graves' ophthalmopathy.

This clonotype was picked up many times. The chain combines TRBV30 with TRBJ1-1, with TRBD1 identical over 7 bases. With V trimmed by 5 bases and J by 1 base, 4 bases remained unmatched. The germline CDR1 and CDR2 sequences are GTSNPN and SVGIG (reference sequence). This CDR3 spans 13 amino acids. This chain's CDR3 is CAWRDSPNTEAFF. The CDR3 coding sequence is TGTGCCTGGCGGGACAGTCCGAACACTGAAGCTTTCTTT.

This clonotype has at least ten counts. V is TRBV28 and J is TRBJ2-2; D remains ambiguous. This CDR3 contains 13 residues. Trimming pared 7 bases from V and 5 bases from J, leaving 11 bases between. CDR1 and CDR2 from the germline V gene are MDHEN and SYDVKM. In nucleotides, the CDR3 is TGTGCCAGCATGCCCTTCCTTACCGGGGAGCTGTTTTTT. Protein sequence: CASMPFLTGELFF.

The chain carries TRBV4-1 and TRBJ1-3; a possible D gene is TRBD1 (5 bases). The CDR3 contains 17 residues. The V and J ends lost 1 base and 0 bases respectively, with 13 bases between them. CDR1 and CDR2 from the germline V gene are MGHRA and YSYEKL. The CDR3 here is CASSQVWTRVSGNTIYF. The CDR3 nucleotides are TGCGCCAGCAGCCAAGTTTGGACACGCGTCTCTGGAAACACCATATATTTT.

The sample holds a few counts of this clonotype. One base away lies a much larger clone, so this may be a sequencing read error. The rearrangement joins TRBV20-1 to TRBJ1-2; D call uncertain. The CDR3 has 12 residues. Germline CDR1 reads DFQATT; CDR2 reads SNEGSKA (reference sequence). This CDR3 reads CSTRQQSYGYTF. CDR3 sequence (DNA): TGCAGTACTAGACAACAGTCCTATGGCTACACCTTC.

This clonotype was seen repeatedly, ten times or more. The rearrangement uses TRBV7-2 and TRBJ2-5; weak D call: TRBD2 (6 bases). The CDR3 has 13 amino acids. The V and J ends lost 6 bases and 7 bases respectively, with 15 bases between them. Germline loops: CDR1 SGHTA, CDR2 FQGNSA. The CDR3 here is CASRQLGSGTQYF. The CDR3 DNA reads as TGTGCCAGCAGACAACTCGGGAGCGGGACCCAGTACTTC. The full variable domain, rest sourced from reference TRBV7-2 and TRBJ2-5, is GAGVSQSPSNKVTEKGKDVELRCDPISGHTALYWYRQSLGQGLEFLIYFQGNSAPDKSGLPSDRFSAERTGGSVSTLTIQRTQQEDSAVYLCASRQLGSGTQYFGPGTRLLVL.

This clonotype was counted ten times or more. The V call is TRBV3-1, the J call TRBJ2-7; TRBD2 matches at 9 bases. The germline V gene has CDR1 LGHDT and CDR2 YNNKEL (reference sequence). The CDR3 runs 12 residues. V dropped 4 bases and J dropped 9; count of bases not matched to a gene: 4. The chain's CDR3 is CASSPGLAPQYF. The CDR3 bases are TGTGCCAGCAGCCCGGGACTAGCACCGCAGTACTTC.

The V call is TRBV10-1, the J call TRBJ2-7, with a tentative D call TRBD1 (5 bases). The germline V gene has CDR1 WNHNN and CDR2 SYGVQD (reference sequence). This CDR3 contains 12 residues. V was cut by 0 bases and J by 8 bases, with 8 bases left in between. The CDR3 DNA is TGCGCCAGCAGTGAGTCTACAGGAAAGCAGTACTTC. Translation: CASSESTGKQYF.

The chain has TRBV18 and TRBJ2-5; D may correspond to TRBD1 or TRBD2 (6 bases each). V gave up 0 bases and J gave up 6 bases, with 11 bases separating them. The germline CDR1 and CDR2 sequences are KGHSH and LQKENI. The CDR3 length is 14 residues. The CDR3 DNA is TGTGCCAGCTCACCACCGGGGGGCCCACAGACCCAGTACTTC. Its protein product is CASSPPGGPQTQYF.

This clonotype was seen repeatedly, ten times or more. CDR3 amino acids: CASGAINSNTEAFF. DNA of the CDR3: TGTGCCAGCGGGGCTATAAACTCGAACACTGAAGCTTTCTTT. The chain is built from TRBV9 and TRBJ1-1; tentative D call: TRBD1 (5 bases). The CDR3 runs to 14 residues. Germline assignment: CDR1 SGDLS and CDR2 YYNGEE. Trimming left V 7 bases short and J 1 base short, with 14 bases between.

This clonotype was seen many times. The chain links TRBV6-1 to TRBJ1-3; possibly TRBD1 for D (5 bases). Trimming took 3 bases from V and 2 from J, leaving 8 bases between them. The CDR3 runs to 14 residues. CDR1 and CDR2 (germline): MNHNS, SASEGT. The CDR3 nucleotides read TGTGCCAGCAGTGACTGGGGGGCTGGAAACACCATATATTTT. Its translation: CASSDWGAGNTIYF.

The J gene is TRBJ2-6, the V gene TRBV7-3; 10 nucleotides agree with TRBD1. From germline, CDR1 is SGHTA and CDR2 FQGTGA. J gave up 0 bases and V 6 bases, and 5 bases lay outside the gene matches. The length of the CDR3 is 17 residues. Written as DNA, the CDR3 is TGTGCCAGCAGGCCTGGACAGGGGGTCTCTGGGGCCAACGTCCTGACTTTC. This encodes CASRPGQGVSGANVLTF.

This clonotype was recorded at least ten times. This rearrangement joins TRBV20-1 to TRBJ1-1; D unresolved. The V end lost 3 bases, the J end lost 2 bases, and 13 bases lay between the germline ends. CDR3 length: 14 residues. Looked up from germline, CDR1 is DFQATT and CDR2 is SNEGSKA (reference sequence). CDR3 residues: CSASHAESNTEAFF. The DNA for the CDR3 is TGCAGTGCTAGCCACGCAGAAAGTAACACTGAAGCTTTCTTT.

This clonotype was counted many times. The V gene is TRBV24-1, the J gene TRBJ2-5; 7 bases map to TRBD1. The V gene's germline CDR1 is KGHDR and CDR2 SFDVKD. V dropped 5 bases and J dropped 0; count of bases not matched to a gene: 5. The CDR3 covers 15 residues. CDR3 sequence reads: CATSAPGTDQETQYF. In nucleotides, the CDR3 is TGTGCCACCAGTGCCCCCGGGACAGACCAAGAGACCCAGTACTTC.

This clonotype occurred many times. The rearrangement joins TRBV10-3 to TRBJ2-7, with D tentatively TRBD2 (5 bases). Looked up from germline, CDR1 is ENHRY and CDR2 is SYGVKD. V lost 0 bases and J lost 6, with 18 bases in between. The CDR3 is made up of 16 amino acids. CDR3 sequence (DNA): TGTGCCATCAGTGAGTCGACTACCGGAAGAAGGACCGAGCAGTACTTC. Residues: CAISESTTGRRTEQYF.